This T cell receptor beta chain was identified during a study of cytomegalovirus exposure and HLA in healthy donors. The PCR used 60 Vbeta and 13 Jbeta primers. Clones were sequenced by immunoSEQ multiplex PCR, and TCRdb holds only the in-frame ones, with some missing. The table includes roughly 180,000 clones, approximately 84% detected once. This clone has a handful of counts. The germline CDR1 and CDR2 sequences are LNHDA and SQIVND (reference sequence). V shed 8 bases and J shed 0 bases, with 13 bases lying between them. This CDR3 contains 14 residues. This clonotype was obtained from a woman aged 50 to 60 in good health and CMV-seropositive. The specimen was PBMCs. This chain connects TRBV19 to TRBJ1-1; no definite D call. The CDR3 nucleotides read TGTGCCAGTCGCCCCACGGTTTTGAACACTGAAGCTTTCTTT. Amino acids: CASRPTVLNTEAFF.